Here is one T cell receptor beta chain with its context. Antigen specificity is unknown. The sample originates from a study of T cell responses to AZD1222 COVID-19 vaccine. V trimming: 4 bases; J trimming: 3 bases; junction bases outside the gene matches: 7. The CDR3 is 17 amino acids. Germline loops: CDR1 MRHNA, CDR2 SNTAGT. Broader study findings: Spike as a whole was targeted by vaccine-associated CD4 TCRs, dominant at 160-218 and 743-854. Scientists sampled the repertoires only once the peak T cell response had passed.

The method was immunoSEQ multiplex PCR; TCRdb's version includes in-frame clones alone and lacks a portion of them. Here the sample spans some 160,000 clones, around nine tenths being singletons. V and J are TRBV6-4 and TRBJ1-3, with 12 bases that match TRBD1. The material was peripheral blood, obtained on day 0 of AZD1222 vaccination. This receptor was identified in an adult in good health. CDR3 coding DNA: TGTGCCAGCAGTGCCCGGGGACAGGGGGCAAGTGGAAACACCATATATTTT. This codes for CASSARGQGASGNTIYF.